The 22 T cell receptor beta chains in this list originate from one sample, sequenced in a study of cytomegalovirus exposure and HLA in healthy donors. PCR was performed using 60 Vbeta and 13 Jbeta primers. The protocol was immunoSEQ multiplex PCR, while the TCRdb copy is restricted to in-frame clones and leaves out a portion. The sample lists 150,000 or so clones; roughly 80% were seen once. Material for sequencing was PBMCs. Source of these receptors: a boy aged 2-9 years in good health and CMV-seronegative.

The chain uses TRBV19 and TRBJ2-1; the match to TRBD1 covers 11 bases. Germline CDR1 LNHDA, CDR2 SQIVND (reference sequence). The CDR3 is made up of 14 amino acids. V shed 1 base and J 8 bases; nucleotides not matched to a gene: 1. The CDR3 nucleotides are TGTGCCAGTAGTATAGGGACAGGGGGCGATGAGCAGTTCTTC. This codes for CASSIGTGGDEQFF.

The V gene is TRBV7-9, the J gene TRBJ1-4; the D is unclear. V lost 5 bases to trimming and J lost 2 bases, with 12 bases between them. This CDR3 is 15 amino acids long. Germline values: CDR1 SEHNR, CDR2 FQNEAQ (reference sequence). CDR3 nucleotides: TGTGCCAGCAGCCCGGGCCAGCGGACTAATGAAAAACTGTTTTTT. This sequence encodes CASSPGQRTNEKLFF.

The rearrangement uses TRBV2 and TRBJ1-5; tentatively, D is TRBD1 (6 bases). In germline, CDR1 is SNHLY, CDR2 FYNNEI. CDR3 size: 14 residues. The V end lost 6 bases, the J end lost 6 bases, and 15 bases lay between the germline ends. The CDR3 DNA reads TGTGCCAGCAGGAAGGGGACAAGGACTCAGCCCCAGCATTTT. Its translation is CASRKGTRTQPQHF.

This chain joins TRBV15 and TRBJ2-5; D possibly corresponds to TRBD2 (5 bases). V was clipped by 0 bases and J by 5 bases, with 19 bases between them. The V gene's germline CDR1 is LNHNV and CDR2 YYDKDF (reference sequence). This CDR3 comprises 17 residues. The CDR3 DNA is TGTGCCACCAGCAGAGAAAAACGATCTAGCTTTGGGGAGACCCAGTACTTC. It encodes CATSREKRSSFGETQYF.

V usage is TRBV15 and J usage is TRBJ1-1; 7 bases are a match to TRBD1. CDR3 length: 13 residues. Per the germline V gene, CDR1 is LNHNV and CDR2 is YYDKDF (reference sequence). V trimming: 4 bases; J trimming: 5 bases; junction bases outside the gene matches: 4. The CDR3 sequence is CATSKTGWTEAFF. The CDR3 DNA is TGTGCCACCAGCAAGACAGGGTGGACTGAAGCTTTCTTT. The full variable domain, rest sourced from reference TRBV15 and TRBJ1-1, is DAMVIQNPRYQVTQFGKPVTLSCSQTLNHNVMYWYQQKSSQAPKLLFHYYDKDFNNEADTPDNFQSRRPNTSFCFLDIRSPGLGDTAMYLCATSKTGWTEAFFGQGTRLTVV.

The CDR3 reads CASSRRRQGTNEKLFF. Here the CDR3 DNA reads TGTGCCAGCAGCCGGCGAAGACAGGGAACTAATGAAAAACTGTTTTTT. The chain employs TRBV5-5 and TRBJ1-4, with 7 bases aligning to TRBD1. The CDR3 consists of 16 residues. Per germline, CDR1 SGHKS and CDR2 YYEKEE (reference sequence). The V gene end was trimmed by 4 bases and the J gene end by 1 base; junction bases not matched to a gene: 7.

The chain joins TRBV6-5 to TRBJ2-5, with TRBD1 matching 7 bases. Germline CDR1 reads MNHEY; CDR2 reads SVGAGI. The CDR3 runs to 14 residues. Germline trimming cut 4 bases from V and 6 bases from J; bases unmatched to any gene: 8. The CDR3 DNA reads as TGTGCCAGCAGTTTAACGAACAGGGGAAAGACCCAGTACTTC. Amino acids: CASSLTNRGKTQYF.

The J gene is TRBJ2-5, the V gene TRBV29-1, with 9 positions matching TRBD1. The CDR3 contains 14 residues. Germline values: CDR1 SQVTM, CDR2 ANQGSEA. With 1 base clipped from V and 3 bases from J, the junction kept 3 bases outside the gene matches. The CDR3 loop is CSVEGTGVEETQYF. DNA for the CDR3: TGCAGCGTTGAAGGGACAGGGGTTGAAGAGACCCAGTACTTC.

The chain employs TRBV27 and TRBJ1-3; D is ambiguous. CDR1 and CDR2 from the germline V gene are MNHEY and SMNVEV (reference sequence). Between the trimmed V and J ends, which lost 5 bases and 0 bases, there was a span of 8 bases. The CDR3 has 14 residues. The CDR3 DNA is TGTGCCAGCAGTCCGAGCGTCTCTGGAAACACCATATATTTT. This sequence encodes CASSPSVSGNTIYF.

The chain recombines TRBV4-1 with TRBJ2-2; the D is unclear. The DNA matches TRBJ1-3 better at its end, which makes the J call doubtful. Per germline, CDR1 MGHRA and CDR2 YSYEKL. This CDR3 contains 14 residues. CDR3 in DNA: TGCGCCAGTTCCGCGGCGGGGATTCGAAACACCATATATTTT. It translates to CASSAAGIRNTIYF.

The CDR3 sequence is CASTEGQGSYGYTF. DNA of the CDR3: TGTGCCAGCACCGAAGGTCAGGGCTCTTATGGCTACACCTTC. The chain employs TRBV2 and TRBJ1-2; perhaps TRBD1 as D (5 bases). Trimming removed 7 bases from V and 5 bases from J, with 17 bases in between. The germline CDR1 and CDR2 sequences are SNHLY and FYNNEI. CDR3 length: 14 residues.

J is TRBJ2-7 and V is TRBV27, with 7 bases that match TRBD1. The CDR3 is 16 amino acids. Germline V gene data show CDR1 as MNHEY and CDR2 as SMNVEV (reference sequence). After removal of 5 bases from V and 2 bases from J, the junction contained 12 bases not matched to a gene. Written as DNA, the CDR3 is TGTGCCAGCAGTACGCCGGAGACAGGGAAGGCCTACGAGCAGTACTTC. Protein: CASSTPETGKAYEQYF.

This rearrangement joins TRBV19 to TRBJ1-6, with a weak D call TRBD1 (6 bases). V was clipped by 3 bases and J by 10 bases, with 13 bases between them. Germline-derived CDR1 and CDR2 are LNHDA and SQIVND (reference sequence). The CDR3 length is 14 residues. CDR3 sequence (DNA): TGTGCCAGTAGTATTGGTGGGGGCGCGTCACCCCTCCACTTT. Residues: CASSIGGGASPLHF.

The chain is built from TRBV5-1 and TRBJ1-1, with D possibly TRBD1 on 6 matching bases. Germline values: CDR1 SGHRS, CDR2 YFSETQ. Trimming cost V 2 bases and J 5 bases, with 10 bases left between them. The length of the CDR3 is 13 residues. CDR3 loop: CASSFRGKTEAFF. The CDR3 nucleotides are TGCGCCAGCAGCTTCAGGGGTAAAACTGAAGCTTTCTTT.

The rearrangement uses TRBV6-1 and TRBJ2-5; 8 nucleotides line up with TRBD1. Germline CDR1 and CDR2: MNHNS and SASEGT. The junction had 7 bases not matched to a gene; V was cut back by 8 bases and J by 5 bases. The CDR3 loop spans 13 amino acids. CDR3 residues: CASGQGASETQYF. The CDR3 nucleotides read TGTGCCAGCGGGCAGGGGGCTAGCGAGACCCAGTACTTC.

The rearrangement links TRBV2 to TRBJ1-1; tentatively, D is TRBD1 (5 bases). The germline V gene has CDR1 SNHLY and CDR2 FYNNEI. This CDR3 is 13 amino acids long. Trimming took off 7 bases at V and 2 bases at J, with 11 bases between the two ends. The CDR3 DNA reads TGTGCCAGCATTCGGACAACCAACACTGAAGCTTTCTTT. Its translation: CASIRTTNTEAFF.

The chain's CDR3 is CASSQDQIYGYTF. The CDR3 DNA reads TGCGCCAGCAGCCAAGATCAGATCTATGGCTACACCTTC. The genes are TRBV4-1 and TRBJ1-2, with D unresolved. V lost 0 bases to trimming and J lost 4 bases, with 6 bases between them. The CDR3 consists of 13 residues. Germline CDR1 MGHRA, CDR2 YSYEKL.

The J gene is TRBJ1-2, the V gene TRBV5-1; 11 bases fit TRBD1. After removal of 0 bases from V and 2 bases from J, the junction contained 0 bases not matched to a gene. The CDR3 runs 15 residues. Germline loops: CDR1 SGHRS, CDR2 YFSETQ. The DNA of the CDR3 is TGCGCCAGCAGCTTGGGGACAGGGGGCAACTATGGCTACACCTTC. This encodes CASSLGTGGNYGYTF.

The chain is built from TRBV18 and TRBJ1-5, with a tentative D call TRBD1 (5 bases). This CDR3 spans 13 amino acids. The V end was cut by 3 bases, the J end by 7 bases, with 10 bases between. CDR1 is KGHSH and CDR2 is LQKENI in the germline V gene. Here the CDR3 reads CASSPGREQPQHF. In nucleotides, the CDR3 is TGTGCCAGCTCACCTGGCAGGGAACAGCCCCAGCATTTT.

This rearrangement joins TRBV5-4 to TRBJ1-4; 8 nucleotides line up with TRBD1. The V segment lost 4 bases and the J segment 5 bases; nucleotides outside the gene matches: 4. The CDR3 covers 14 residues. Germline V gives CDR1 SGHNT, CDR2 YYREEE (reference sequence). For the CDR3, the DNA is TGTGCCAGCAGCATTACAGGGGGGAATGAAAAACTGTTTTTT. This gives the protein CASSITGGNEKLFF.

Comments on this clone: The junction and the germline gene differ at one end; a read error may be behind it. The V call is TRBV6-6, the J call TRBJ1-2; a possible D gene is TRBD1 (5 bases). CDR3 length equals 11 residues. CDR1 and CDR2 from the germline V gene are MNHNY and SVGAGI (reference sequence). In nucleotides, the CDR3 is TGTGCCGGCAGTTACTCGGCAGGGCTGACCTTC. Translated, it gives CAGSYSAGLTF.

The gene calls are TRBV7-9 and TRBJ2-2, with D possibly being TRBD1 (5 bases). The V gene lost 5 bases and the J gene lost 2 bases, with 15 bases spanning the gap. The CDR3 spans 16 residues. In germline, CDR1 is SEHNR, CDR2 FQNEAQ (reference sequence). The DNA of the CDR3 is TGTGCCAGCAGCCCGGTTAGGGGAACTAACACCGGGGAGCTGTTTTTT. Translating gives CASSPVRGTNTGELFF.